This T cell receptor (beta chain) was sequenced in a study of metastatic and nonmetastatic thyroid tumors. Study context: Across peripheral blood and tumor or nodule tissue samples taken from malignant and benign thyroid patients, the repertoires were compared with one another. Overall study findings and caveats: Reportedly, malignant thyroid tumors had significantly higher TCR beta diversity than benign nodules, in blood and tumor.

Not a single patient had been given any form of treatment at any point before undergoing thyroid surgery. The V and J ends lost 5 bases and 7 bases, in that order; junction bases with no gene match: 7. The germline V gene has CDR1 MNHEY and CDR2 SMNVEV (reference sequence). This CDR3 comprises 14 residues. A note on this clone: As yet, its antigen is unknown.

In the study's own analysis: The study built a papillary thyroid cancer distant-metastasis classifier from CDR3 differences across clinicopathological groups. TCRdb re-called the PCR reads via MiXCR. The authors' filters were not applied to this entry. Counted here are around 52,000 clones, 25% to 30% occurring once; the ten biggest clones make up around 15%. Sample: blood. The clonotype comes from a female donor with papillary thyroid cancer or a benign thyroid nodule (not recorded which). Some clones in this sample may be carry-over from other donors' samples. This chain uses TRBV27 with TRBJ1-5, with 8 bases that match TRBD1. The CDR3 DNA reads TGTGCCAGCAGTCCTAACAGGGGGGAACAGCCCCAGCATTTT. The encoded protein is CASSPNRGEQPQHF.